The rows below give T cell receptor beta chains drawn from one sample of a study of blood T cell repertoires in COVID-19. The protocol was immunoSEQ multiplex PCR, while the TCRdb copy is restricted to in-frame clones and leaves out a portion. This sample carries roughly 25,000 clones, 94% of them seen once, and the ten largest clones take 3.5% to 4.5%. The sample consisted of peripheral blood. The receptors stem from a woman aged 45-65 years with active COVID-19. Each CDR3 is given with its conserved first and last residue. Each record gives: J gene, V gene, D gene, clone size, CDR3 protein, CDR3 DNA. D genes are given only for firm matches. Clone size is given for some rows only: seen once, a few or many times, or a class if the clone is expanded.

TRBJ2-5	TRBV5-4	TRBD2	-	CASSLVAGGKETQYF	TGTGCCAGCAGCTTGGTTGCGGGAGGAAAAGAGACCCAGTACTTC
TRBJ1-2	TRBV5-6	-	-	CASSLGGGYGYTF	TGTGCCAGCAGCTTGGGAGGGGGCTATGGCTACACCTTC
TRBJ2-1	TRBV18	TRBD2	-	CASLPRTSGYNEQFF	TGTGCCAGCTTACCACGGACTAGCGGTTACAATGAGCAGTTCTTC
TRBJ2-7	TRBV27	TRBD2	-	CATLSWGGSEQYF	TGTGCCACCCTATCCTGGGGGGGGAGCGAGCAGTACTTC
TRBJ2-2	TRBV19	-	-	CASSFSGELFF	TGTGCCAGTAGTTTCTCCGGGGAGCTGTTTTTT
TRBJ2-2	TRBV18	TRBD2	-	CASSLSGANTGELFF	TGTGCCAGCTCACTTAGCGGGGCGAACACCGGGGAGCTGTTTTTT
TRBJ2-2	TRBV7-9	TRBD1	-	CASTKDRGRNTGELFF	TGTGCCAGCACCAAAGACAGGGGTCGAAACACCGGGGAGCTGTTTTTT
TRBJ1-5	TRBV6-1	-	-	CASSEALQGWGQPQHF	TGTGCCAGCAGTGAAGCGCTTCAGGGGTGGGGACAGCCCCAGCATTTT
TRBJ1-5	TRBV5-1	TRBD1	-	CASSPGQGNQPQHF	TGCGCCAGCAGCCCAGGACAGGGAAATCAGCCCCAGCATTTT
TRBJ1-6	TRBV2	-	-	CATSRSSYNSPLHF	TGTGCCACCTCTAGAAGCTCCTATAATTCACCCCTCCACTTT
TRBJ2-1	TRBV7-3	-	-	CASSPRSSSYNEQFF	TGTGCCAGCAGCCCCCGTTCGAGCTCCTACAATGAGCAGTTCTTC
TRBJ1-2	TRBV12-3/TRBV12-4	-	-	CATLRHGHTF	TGTGCCACCCTCAGGCATGGCCACACCTTC
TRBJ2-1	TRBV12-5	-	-	CASGLVLGGLSSYNEQFF	TGTGCTAGTGGTTTGGTACTCGGCGGGCTGAGCTCCTACAATGAGCAGTTCTTC
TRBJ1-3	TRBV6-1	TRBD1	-	CASSEDRVLYGNTIYF	TGTGCCAGCAGTGAGGACAGGGTATTATATGGAAACACCATATATTTT
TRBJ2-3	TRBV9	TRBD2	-	CASSVGASGADTQYF	TGTGCCAGCAGCGTAGGGGCTAGCGGGGCAGATACGCAGTATTTT
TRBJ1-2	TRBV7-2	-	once	CASSNAAWASGYTF	TGTGCCAGCTCAAATGCAGCATGGGCGTCTGGCTACACCTTC
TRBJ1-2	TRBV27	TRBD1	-	CASSLGQGNYGYTF	TGTGCCAGCAGCTTAGGACAGGGTAACTATGGCTACACCTTC
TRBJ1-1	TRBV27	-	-	CASSSRKETEAFF	TGTGCCAGCAGTTCACGGAAGGAGACTGAAGCTTTCTTT
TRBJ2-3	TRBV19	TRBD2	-	CASSETSGDTQYF	TGTGCCAGTTCTGAGACTAGCGGGGATACGCAGTATTTT
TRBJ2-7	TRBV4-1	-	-	CASSQRHTDYEQYF	TGCGCCAGCAGCCAGAGGCATACCGACTACGAGCAGTACTTC
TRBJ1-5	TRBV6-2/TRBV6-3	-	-	CASSRSAGRDDNQPQHF	TGTGCCAGCAGTCGGTCGGCAGGGAGGGATGACAATCAGCCCCAGCATTTT
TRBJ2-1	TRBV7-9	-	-	CASSFLQGTRNEQFF	TGTGCCAGCAGCTTCTTACAGGGAACCCGTAATGAGCAGTTCTTC
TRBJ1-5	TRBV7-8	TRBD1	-	CASSLTGIGEPQHF	TGTGCCAGCAGCCTGACAGGGATTGGGGAGCCCCAGCATTTT
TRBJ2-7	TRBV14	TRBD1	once	CASSPRQGKDEQYF	TGTGCCAGCAGCCCCAGACAGGGGAAGGACGAGCAGTACTTC
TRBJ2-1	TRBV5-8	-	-	CASSLYSNEQFF	TGTGCCAGCAGCTTGTATTCCAATGAGCAGTTCTTC
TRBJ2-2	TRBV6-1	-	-	CASSDMVTARNTGELFF	TGTGCCAGCAGTGATATGGTGACAGCCCGTAACACCGGGGAGCTGTTTTTT
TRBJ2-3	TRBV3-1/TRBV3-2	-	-	CASSQWQNRAGDTQYF	TGTGCCAGCAGCCAATGGCAGAACAGGGCAGGAGATACGCAGTATTTT
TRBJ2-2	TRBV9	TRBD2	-	CASKKRLAGGPRRGTGELFF	TGTGCCAGCAAGAAAAGACTAGCGGGGGGTCCTAGACGGGGCACCGGGGAGCTGTTTTTT
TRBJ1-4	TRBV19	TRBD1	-	CASSIAGTVAEKLFF	TGTGCCAGTAGTATTGCGGGGACAGTCGCCGAAAAACTGTTTTTT
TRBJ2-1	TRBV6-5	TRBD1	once	CATKDRLWDEQFF	TGTGCCACCAAGGACAGGCTTTGGGATGAGCAGTTCTTC
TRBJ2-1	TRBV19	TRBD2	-	CASSFRTSGSYNEQFF	TGTGCCAGTAGTTTTAGGACTAGCGGCTCCTACAATGAGCAGTTCTTC
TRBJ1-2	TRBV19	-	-	CASSRGLVGHGYTF	TGTGCCAGTAGTAGGGGCCTCGTAGGGCATGGCTACACCTTC
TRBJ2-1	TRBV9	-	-	CASSDRGTPVHEQFF	TGTGCCAGCAGCGACCGCGGGACCCCCGTACATGAGCAGTTCTTC
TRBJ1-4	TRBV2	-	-	CASTREGVPNEKLFF	TGTGCCAGCACCCGAGAAGGGGTACCTAATGAAAAACTGTTTTTT
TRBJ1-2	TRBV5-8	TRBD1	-	CASSYGTDFYGYTF	TGTGCCAGCAGCTATGGGACAGATTTCTATGGCTACACCTTC